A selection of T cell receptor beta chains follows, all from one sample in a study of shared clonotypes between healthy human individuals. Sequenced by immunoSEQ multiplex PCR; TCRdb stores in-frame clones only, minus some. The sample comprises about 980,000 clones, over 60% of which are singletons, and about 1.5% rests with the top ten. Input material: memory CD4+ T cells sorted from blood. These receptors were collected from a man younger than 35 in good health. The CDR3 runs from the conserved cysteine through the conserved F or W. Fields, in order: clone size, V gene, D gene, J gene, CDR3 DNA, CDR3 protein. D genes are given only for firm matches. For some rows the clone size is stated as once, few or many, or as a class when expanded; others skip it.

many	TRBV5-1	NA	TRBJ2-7	TGCGCCAGCAGCACTGCGGGACTGAAGAGCTCCTACGAGCAGTACTTC	CASSTAGLKSSYEQYF
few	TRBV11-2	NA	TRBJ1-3	TGTGCCAGCAGTAACACCGGCACCATATATTTT	CASSNTGTIYF
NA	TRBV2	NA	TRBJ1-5	TGTGCCAGCAGTGTTGAGGCAGTCTTGCGCAATCAGCCCCAGCATTTT	CASSVEAVLRNQPQHF
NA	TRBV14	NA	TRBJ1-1	TGTGCCAGCAGCCAAGCTACCTATCGGGGCACTGAAGCTTTCTTT	CASSQATYRGTEAFF
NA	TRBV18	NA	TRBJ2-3	TGTGCCAGCTCACCACCAGTTGGCACTAGCACAGATACGCAGTATTTT	CASSPPVGTSTDTQYF
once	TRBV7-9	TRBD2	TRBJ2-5	TGTGCCAGCAGCTCCAATAGACTAGCGGGGGAGACCCAGTACTTC	CASSSNRLAGETQYF
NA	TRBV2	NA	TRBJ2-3	TGTGCCAGCAGTTACATGAACTGGACAGGCAAGATTTCGGAGCGGGATAACACAGATACGCAGTATTTT	CASSYMNWTGKISERDNTDTQYF
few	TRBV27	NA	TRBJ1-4	TGTGCCAGCAGTTTAAAGTTTGCAACTAATGAAAAACTGTTTTTT	CASSLKFATNEKLFF
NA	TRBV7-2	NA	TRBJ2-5	TGTGCCAGCAGCCCAAGTAGGAGCCAAGAGACCCAGTACTTC	CASSPSRSQETQYF
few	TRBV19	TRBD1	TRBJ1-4	TGTGCCAGTAGTATTCCGACAGGGGCAGCGGAAAAACTGTTTTTT	CASSIPTGAAEKLFF
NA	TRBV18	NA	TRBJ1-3	TGTGCCAGCTCACCCAGTAACGGATACTCTGGAAACACCATATATTTT	CASSPSNGYSGNTIYF
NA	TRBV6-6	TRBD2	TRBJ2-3	TGTGCCAGCAGTTACGAAGCGGGGGGACGCACAGATACGCAGTATTTT	CASSYEAGGRTDTQYF
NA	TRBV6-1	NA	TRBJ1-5	TGTGCCAGCAGTGGTAGTCCCAATCAGCCCCAGCATTTT	CASSGSPNQPQHF
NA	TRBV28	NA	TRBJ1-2	TGTGCCAGCAACGAGGCAGCTTATGGCTACACCTTC	CASNEAAYGYTF
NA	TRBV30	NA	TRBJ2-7	TGTGCCTGGAGTCTTTGGGTAGGAAGCGAGCAGTACTTC	CAWSLWVGSEQYF
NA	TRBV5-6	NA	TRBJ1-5	TGTGCCAGCAGCTTGGGGCAGATCAATCAGCCCCAGCATTTT	CASSLGQINQPQHF
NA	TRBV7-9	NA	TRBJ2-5	TGTGCCAGCAGCTTAAAAGTAGAGACCCAGTACTTC	CASSLKVETQYF
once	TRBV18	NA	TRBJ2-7	TGTGCCAGCTCACCAGGGTTGGTGGACTACGAGCAGTACTTC	CASSPGLVDYEQYF
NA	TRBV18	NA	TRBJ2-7	TGTGCCAGCTCACCCCCCAGCTCTGGGATCGAGCAGTACTTC	CASSPPSSGIEQYF
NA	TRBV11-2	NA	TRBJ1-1	TGTGCCAGCAGCGCACTGAGGGGAACTGAAGCTTTCTTT	CASSALRGTEAFF
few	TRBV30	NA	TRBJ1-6	TGTGCCTGTGGGCAGTATAATTCACCCCTCCACTTT	CACGQYNSPLHF
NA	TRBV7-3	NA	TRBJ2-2	TGTGCCAGCAGCTTACGGTACACCGGGGAGCTGTTTTTT	CASSLRYTGELFF
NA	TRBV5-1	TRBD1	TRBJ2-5	TGCGCCAGCAGCCCCGCCGACAGGGCAATTCAAGAGACCCAGTACTTC	CASSPADRAIQETQYF
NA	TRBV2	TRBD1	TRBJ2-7	TGTGCCAGCACCCTTGGGGACAGGGCCTTCGAGCAGTACTTC	CASTLGDRAFEQYF
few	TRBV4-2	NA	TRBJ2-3	TGTGCCAGCAGCCTTCTAGGTAGCGATACGCAGTATTTT	CASSLLGSDTQYF
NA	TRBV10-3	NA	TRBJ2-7	TGTGCCATCAGTGAGTCGGTAGTCCCCCACGAGCAGTACTTC	CAISESVVPHEQYF
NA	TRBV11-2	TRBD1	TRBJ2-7	TGTGCCAGCCGACCCCCAGGGGGCTCCTACGAGCAGTACTTC	CASRPPGGSYEQYF
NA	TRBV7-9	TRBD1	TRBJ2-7	TGTGCCAGCAGCTTAGAAGGGGGCTGGTACGAGCAGTACTTC	CASSLEGGWYEQYF
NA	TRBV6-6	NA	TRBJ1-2	TGTGCCAGCAGCTTATACGGGGTTTCTAACTATGGCTACACCTTC	CASSLYGVSNYGYTF
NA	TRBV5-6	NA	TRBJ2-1	TGTGCCAGCAGCTTGGAGGGGACGAGACAGGTCCTCTACAATGAGCAGTTCTTC	CASSLEGTRQVLYNEQFF
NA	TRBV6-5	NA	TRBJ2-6	TGTGCCAGCAGTTTCGGGGCTGGGGCCAACGTCCTGACTTTC	CASSFGAGANVLTF
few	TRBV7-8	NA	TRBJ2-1	TGTGCCAGCAGCCCCGCATATGAGCAGTTCTTC	CASSPAYEQFF
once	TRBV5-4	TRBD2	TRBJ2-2	TGTGCCAGCAGCCCCGGGGGGTTAAACACCGGGGAGCTGTTTTTT	CASSPGGLNTGELFF
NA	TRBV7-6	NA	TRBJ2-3	TGTGCCAGCAGCTTGGACAGAACAGATACGCAGTATTTT	CASSLDRTDTQYF
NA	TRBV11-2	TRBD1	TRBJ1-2	TGTGCCAGCAGCCAGACAGGGTCAAACTATGGCTACACCTTC	CASSQTGSNYGYTF
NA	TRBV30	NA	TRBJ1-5	TGTGCCTGGAGTGTATCTGGGAGCAATCAGCCCCAGCATTTT	CAWSVSGSNQPQHF
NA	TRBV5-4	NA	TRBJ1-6	TGTGCCAGCAGCTTGGGAGGGGAGAGGAATTCACCCCTCCACTTT	CASSLGGERNSPLHF
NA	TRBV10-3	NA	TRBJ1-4	TGTGCCATCAGTGAAAGATTGGGGTCCGGGGAAAAACTGTTTTTT	CAISERLGSGEKLFF
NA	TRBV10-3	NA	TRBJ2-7	TGTGCCATCAGTGAGTCTGGTAGGGAAGCCTACGAGCAGTACTTC	CAISESGREAYEQYF
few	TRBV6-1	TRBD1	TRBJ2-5	TGTGCCAGCAGTGGCTATCGAACAGGGGGGCATGTCCAACCTGGCGAGACCCAGTACTTC	CASSGYRTGGHVQPGETQYF
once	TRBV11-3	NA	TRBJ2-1	TGTGCCAGCAGCTTAGGGGTTGGCGGGAAATCCTACAATGAGCAGTTCTTC	CASSLGVGGKSYNEQFF
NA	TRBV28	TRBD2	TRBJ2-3	TGTGCCAGCAGGGAGCGGGGGGGCCTCACAGATACGCAGTATTTT	CASRERGGLTDTQYF
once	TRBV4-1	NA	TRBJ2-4	TGCGCCAGCAGCCAAGAAAGGGCAAGCAAAAACATTCAGTACTTC	CASSQERASKNIQYF
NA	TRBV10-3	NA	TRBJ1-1	TGTGCCATCAATGGGGGTTGGAACACTGAAGCTTTCTTT	CAINGGWNTEAFF
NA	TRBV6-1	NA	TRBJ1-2	TGTGCCAGCAGTGAAGCGCTGCAGCAAGGATATGGCTACACCTTC	CASSEALQQGYGYTF
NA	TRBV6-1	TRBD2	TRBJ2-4	TGTGCCAGCAGTGACGGGAAAAGGACTAGCGGCAAAAACATTCAGTACTTC	CASSDGKRTSGKNIQYF